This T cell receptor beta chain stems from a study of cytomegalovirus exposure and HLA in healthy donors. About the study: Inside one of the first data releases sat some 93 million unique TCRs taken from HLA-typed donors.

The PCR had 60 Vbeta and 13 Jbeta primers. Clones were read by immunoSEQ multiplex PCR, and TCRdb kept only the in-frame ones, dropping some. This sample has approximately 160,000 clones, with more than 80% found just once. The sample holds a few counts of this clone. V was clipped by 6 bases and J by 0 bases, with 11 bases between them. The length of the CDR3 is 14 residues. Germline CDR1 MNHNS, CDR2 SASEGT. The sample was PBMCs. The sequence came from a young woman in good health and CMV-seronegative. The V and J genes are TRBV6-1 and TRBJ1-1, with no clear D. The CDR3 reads CASRAGFLNTEAFF. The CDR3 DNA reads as TGTGCCAGCAGGGCAGGATTTCTGAACACTGAAGCTTTCTTT.